This TCR beta chain comes out of a study of blood T cell repertoires in COVID-19. Across the study: Some COVID-19 samples were acute and others convalescent; all came from the United States, Italy and Spain. T cells, B-cell-depleted T cells, or PBMCs provided the cDNA or gDNA that served as material.

While infection was still active, Seattle patients were enrolled and then followed longitudinally. The V and J ends lost 4 bases and 7 bases respectively, with 15 bases between them. This CDR3 has 14 residues. Germline V gives CDR1 SGHRS, CDR2 YFSETQ. Per the authors' pipeline: Counts of nucleated cells, estimated from reference gene primer amplification, were obtained. Sequencing was performed with immunoSEQ multiplex PCR; in TCRdb, only in-frame clones are kept and a portion is missing. The V and J calls and the clone size are those of that table, but D and trimming were determined from the DNA. Of 450,000 or so clones listed, around 90% were seen once; the top ten hold around 0.92%.

This TCR was sampled from a man younger than 35 with COVID-19, enrolled during active disease. The J gene is TRBJ2-1, the V gene TRBV5-1, with a tentative D call TRBD1 (6 bases). The specimen sequenced was peripheral blood. Written as DNA, the CDR3 is TGCGCCAGCAGCAGCAGGGGTCTGGGGAATGAGCAGTTCTTC. It is translated as CASSSRGLGNEQFF.